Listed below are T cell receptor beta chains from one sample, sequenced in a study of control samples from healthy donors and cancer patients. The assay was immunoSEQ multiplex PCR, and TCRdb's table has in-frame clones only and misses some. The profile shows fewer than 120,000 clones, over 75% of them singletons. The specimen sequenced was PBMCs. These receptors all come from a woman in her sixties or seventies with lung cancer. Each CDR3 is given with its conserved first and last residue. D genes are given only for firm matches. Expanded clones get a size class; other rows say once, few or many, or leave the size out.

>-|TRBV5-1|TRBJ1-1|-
CASSLVADANTEAFF
TGCGCCAGCAGCTTGGTTGCGGATGCGAACACTGAAGCTTTCTTT
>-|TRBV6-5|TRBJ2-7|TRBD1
CASSTGTGVTYEQYF
TGTGCCAGCAGCACGGGGACAGGCGTGACCTACGAGCAGTACTTC
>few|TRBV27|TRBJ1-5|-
CASGRGGQPQHF
TGTGCCAGCGGGCGCGGGGGTCAGCCCCAGCATTTT
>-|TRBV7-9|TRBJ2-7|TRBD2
CASSLDPAGGPYEQYF
TGTGCCAGCAGCTTAGATCCAGCGGGAGGCCCCTACGAGCAGTACTTC
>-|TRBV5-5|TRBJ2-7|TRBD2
CASSSGLAGVYEQYF
TGTGCCAGCAGCTCCGGACTAGCGGGAGTTTACGAGCAGTACTTC
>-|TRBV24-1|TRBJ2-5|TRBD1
CATSDDRGLETQYF
TGTGCCACCAGTGACGACAGGGGGCTGGAGACCCAGTACTTC
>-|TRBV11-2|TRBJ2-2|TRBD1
CASSWDRDTGELFF
TGTGCCAGCAGCTGGGACAGGGACACCGGGGAGCTGTTTTTT
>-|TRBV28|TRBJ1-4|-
CASSLPQGPNEKLFF
TGTGCCAGCAGTTTACCACAGGGACCTAATGAAAAACTGTTTTTT
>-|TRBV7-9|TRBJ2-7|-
CASSLDQVSASAQYF
TGTGCCAGCAGCTTAGATCAGGTTAGCGCGAGTGCGCAGTACTTC
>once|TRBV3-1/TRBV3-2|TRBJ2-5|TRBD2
CASSQDGLAGDLGPTQYF
TGTGCCAGCAGCCAAGATGGCCTAGCGGGGGACCTCGGTCCTACCCAGTACTTC
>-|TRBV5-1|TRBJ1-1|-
CASSLEGGGKDTEAFF
TGCGCCAGCAGCTTGGAGGGTGGGGGCAAGGACACTGAAGCTTTCTTT
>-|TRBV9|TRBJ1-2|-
CASSQTYRDDYGYTF
TGTGCCAGCAGCCAAACCTACAGGGACGACTATGGCTACACCTTC
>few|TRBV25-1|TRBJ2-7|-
CASSELQGTRYEQYF
TGTGCCAGCAGTGAATTGCAGGGAACAAGGTACGAGCAGTACTTC
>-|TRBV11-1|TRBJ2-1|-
CASSLGGDLYNEQFF
TGTGCCAGCAGCTTAGGGGGCGATCTCTACAATGAGCAGTTCTTC
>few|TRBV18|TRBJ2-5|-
CASSRGVQETQYF
TGTGCCAGCTCACGGGGGGTACAAGAGACCCAGTACTTC
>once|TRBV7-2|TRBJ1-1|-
CASRNSRRDFTEAFF
TGTGCCAGCAGAAACTCACGCAGGGACTTTACTGAAGCTTTCTTT
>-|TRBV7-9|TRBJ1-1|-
CASRVTDNTEAFF
TGTGCCAGCAGGGTTACAGATAACACTGAAGCTTTCTTT
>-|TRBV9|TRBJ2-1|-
CASNVGPRRGNEQFF
TGTGCCAGCAACGTAGGCCCACGAAGGGGCAATGAGCAGTTCTTC
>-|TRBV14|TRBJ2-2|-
CASSSIIQLNTGELFF
TGTGCCAGCAGTTCAATAATACAGCTGAACACCGGGGAGCTGTTTTTT
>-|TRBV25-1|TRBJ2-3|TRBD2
CASSEHGGGRTDTQYF
TGTGCCAGCAGTGAACACGGGGGGGGACGCACAGATACGCAGTATTTT
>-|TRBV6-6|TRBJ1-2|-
CASSPARGRANYGYTF
TGTGCCAGCAGTCCGGCCCGGGGGAGGGCTAACTATGGCTACACCTTC
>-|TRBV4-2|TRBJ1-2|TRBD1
CASSPRRGTGDYGYTF
TGTGCCAGCAGCCCCCGGCGAGGGACAGGTGACTATGGCTACACCTTC
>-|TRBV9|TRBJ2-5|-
CASSADDFQETQYF
TGTGCCAGCAGCGCGGACGATTTCCAAGAGACCCAGTACTTC
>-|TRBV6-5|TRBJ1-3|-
CASSSGGGSGNTIYF
TGTGCCAGCAGTTCCGGCGGGGGCTCGGGAAACACCATATATTTT
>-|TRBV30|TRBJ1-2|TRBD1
CAWKQGVEGYTF
TGTGCCTGGAAACAGGGGGTGGAAGGCTACACCTTC
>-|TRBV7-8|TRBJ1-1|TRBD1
CASSLARQGLMNTEAFF
TGTGCCAGCAGCTTAGCCCGACAGGGCTTGATGAACACTGAAGCTTTCTTT
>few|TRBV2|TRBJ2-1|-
CASMGWGAYEQFF
TGTGCCAGCATGGGTTGGGGGGCCTATGAGCAGTTCTTC
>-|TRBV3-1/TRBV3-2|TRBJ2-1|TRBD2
CASSQLLAGGPYEQFF
TGTGCCAGCAGCCAACTCCTAGCGGGGGGGCCCTATGAGCAGTTCTTC
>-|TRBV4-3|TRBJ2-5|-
CASSQDRRKTSSAETQYF
TGCGCCAGCAGCCAAGATAGGAGAAAAACCTCCTCAGCCGAGACCCAGTACTTC
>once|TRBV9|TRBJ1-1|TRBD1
CASSARQGEAFF
TGTGCCAGCAGCGCCCGACAGGGGGAAGCTTTCTTT
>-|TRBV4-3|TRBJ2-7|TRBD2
CASSQDMTSGGKYF
TGCGCCAGCAGCCAAGATATGACTAGCGGGGGAAAGTACTTC
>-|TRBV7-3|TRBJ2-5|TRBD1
CASSPQGTVKETQYF
TGTGCCAGCAGCCCTCAGGGGACAGTAAAAGAGACCCAGTACTTC
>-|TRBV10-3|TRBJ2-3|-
CAISESQEDTQYF
TGTGCCATCAGTGAGTCACAGGAAGATACGCAGTATTTT
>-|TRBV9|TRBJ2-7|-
CASSATGDSYEQYF
TGTGCCAGCAGCGCGACGGGGGACTCCTACGAGCAGTACTTC
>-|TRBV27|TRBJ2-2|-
CASKFWGERTGELFF
TGTGCCAGCAAATTTTGGGGGGAGCGCACCGGGGAGCTGTTTTTT
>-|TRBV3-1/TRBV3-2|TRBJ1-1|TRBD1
CASAAGGTEAFF
TGTGCCAGCGCGGCAGGGGGGACTGAAGCTTTCTTT
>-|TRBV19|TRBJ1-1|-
CASSLGARRNTEAFF
TGTGCCAGTAGTTTAGGGGCCCGCAGGAACACTGAAGCTTTCTTT
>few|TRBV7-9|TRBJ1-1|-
CASSSGHTEAFF
TGTGCCAGCAGTTCAGGACACACTGAAGCTTTCTTT
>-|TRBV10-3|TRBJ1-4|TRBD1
CAISESTGTENEKLFF
TGTGCCATCAGTGAGTCGACTGGGACAGAAAATGAAAAACTGTTTTTT
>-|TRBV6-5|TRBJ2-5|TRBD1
CASSYGQGVGTQYF
TGTGCCAGCAGTTACGGGCAGGGGGTAGGGACCCAGTACTTC
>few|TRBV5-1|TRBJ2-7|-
CASSLVDGTYEQYF
TGCGCCAGCAGCTTGGTCGACGGAACCTACGAGCAGTACTTC
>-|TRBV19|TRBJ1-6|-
CASSFRGVDSPLHF
TGTGCCAGTAGTTTCAGGGGTGTTGATTCACCCCTCCACTTT
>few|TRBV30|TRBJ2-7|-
CAGGGREQYF
TGTGCCGGTGGCGGTAGAGAGCAGTACTTC
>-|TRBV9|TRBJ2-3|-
CATSITGHGATDTQYF
TGTGCCACCAGCATCACTGGACACGGGGCTACAGATACGCAGTATTTT
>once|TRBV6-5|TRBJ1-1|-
CASSIQRLNTEAFF
TGTGCCAGCAGTATACAGAGATTGAACACTGAAGCTTTCTTT
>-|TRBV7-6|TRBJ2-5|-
CASSSSAPGIGETQYF
TGTGCCAGCAGCTCTAGCGCGCCCGGGATTGGAGAGACCCAGTACTTC
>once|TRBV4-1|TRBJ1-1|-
CASKGGTEAFF
TGCGCCAGCAAAGGGGGAACTGAAGCTTTCTTT
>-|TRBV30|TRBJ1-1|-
CAWSSVNTEAFF
TGTGCCTGGAGTTCCGTAAACACTGAAGCTTTCTTT
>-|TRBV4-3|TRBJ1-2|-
CASSQALQGYYGYTF
TGCGCCAGCAGCCAAGCTTTGCAGGGGTACTATGGCTACACCTTC
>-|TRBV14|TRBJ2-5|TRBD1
CASSLRRDREGETQYF
TGTGCCAGCAGCCTTAGAAGGGACAGGGAGGGAGAGACCCAGTACTTC
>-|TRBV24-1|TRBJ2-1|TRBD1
CATSAPLGQSYNEQFF
TGTGCCACCAGCGCCCCCTTGGGACAGTCTTACAATGAGCAGTTCTTC
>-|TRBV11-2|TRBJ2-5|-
CASGRLGVGETQYF
TGTGCCTCCGGCCGCTTAGGGGTCGGAGAGACCCAGTACTTC
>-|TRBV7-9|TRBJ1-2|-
CASSPQGLRNYGYTF
TGTGCCAGCAGCCCACAGGGTCTGCGAAACTATGGCTACACCTTC
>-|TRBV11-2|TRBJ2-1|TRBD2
CASSYTSGGGNEQFF
TGTGCCAGCAGCTACACTAGCGGGGGGGGCAATGAGCAGTTCTTC
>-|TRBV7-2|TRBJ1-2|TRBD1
CASSPDRLGGYTF
TGTGCCAGCAGCCCGGACAGGCTGGGAGGCTACACCTTC
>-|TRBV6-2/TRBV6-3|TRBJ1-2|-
CASSSSGDYGYTF
TGTGCCAGCAGTTCTTCAGGGGACTATGGCTACACCTTC
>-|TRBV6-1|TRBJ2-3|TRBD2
CASSGSSGGGTDTQYF
TGTGCCAGCAGTGGGTCTAGCGGAGGGGGCACAGATACGCAGTATTTT
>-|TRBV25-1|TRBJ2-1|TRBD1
CASRGTGVGNEQFF
TGTGCCAGCAGGGGGACAGGGGTAGGCAATGAGCAGTTCTTC
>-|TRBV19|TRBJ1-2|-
CASSIESGGNYGYTF
TGTGCCAGTAGTATAGAATCGGGAGGGAACTATGGCTACACCTTC